The rows below give T cell receptor beta chains drawn from one sample of a study of lymphopenia after photon versus proton radiotherapy. Using immunoSEQ multiplex PCR, the repertoire was profiled, and TCRdb retains in-frame clones only, with some absent. The sample has tens of thousands of clones, nearly 95% seen once. Specimen: peripheral blood, collected from a patient treated with proton-based radiotherapy. The receptors shown here come from an older woman with pancreatic cancer. Some clones in this sample may be carry-over from other donors' samples. Each CDR3 is given with its conserved first and last residue. A D gene is named only where the DNA matches it firmly. Expanded clones get a size class; other rows say once, few or many, or leave the size out.

j_call: TRBJ1-2; d_call: .; v_call: TRBV29-1; clone_size: .; cdr3_aa: CSVEDPADGYTF; cdr3_nt: TGCAGCGTTGAAGATCCGGCGGATGGCTACACCTTC
j_call: TRBJ2-2; d_call: .; v_call: TRBV7-2; clone_size: .; cdr3_aa: CASSSLGNTNTGELFF; cdr3_nt: TGTGCCAGCAGCTCCTTGGGCAATACGAACACCGGGGAGCTGTTTTTT
j_call: TRBJ1-5; d_call: .; v_call: TRBV6-6; clone_size: .; cdr3_aa: CASSSPGDNQPQHF; cdr3_nt: TGTGCCAGCAGTTCCCCCGGGGACAATCAGCCCCAGCATTTT
j_call: TRBJ1-1; d_call: .; v_call: TRBV5-1; clone_size: .; cdr3_aa: CASSPTGSMNTEAFF; cdr3_nt: TGCGCCAGCAGCCCTACTGGGAGCATGAACACTGAAGCTTTCTTT
j_call: TRBJ2-2; d_call: TRBD2; v_call: TRBV11-2; clone_size: .; cdr3_aa: CASSSTSGRTGELFF; cdr3_nt: TGTGCCAGCAGCTCAACTAGCGGGAGGACCGGGGAGCTGTTTTTT
j_call: TRBJ2-7; d_call: .; v_call: TRBV6-1; clone_size: .; cdr3_aa: CASASRETTYEQYF; cdr3_nt: TGTGCCAGTGCATCTAGGGAAACCACCTACGAGCAGTACTTC
j_call: TRBJ2-1; d_call: .; v_call: TRBV11-3; clone_size: .; cdr3_aa: CASSRSGLMNEQFF; cdr3_nt: TGTGCCAGCAGCCGCTCGGGCCTCATGAATGAGCAGTTCTTC
j_call: TRBJ1-3; d_call: .; v_call: TRBV6-1; clone_size: .; cdr3_aa: CASSPRDNSGNTIYF; cdr3_nt: TGTGCCAGCAGTCCACGGGACAACTCTGGAAACACCATATATTTT
j_call: TRBJ2-1; d_call: TRBD2; v_call: TRBV9; clone_size: .; cdr3_aa: CASSTEGAGGWNEQFF; cdr3_nt: TGTGCCAGCAGCACTGAGGGCGCGGGAGGATGGAATGAGCAGTTCTTC
j_call: TRBJ1-2; d_call: TRBD1; v_call: TRBV25-1; clone_size: once; cdr3_aa: CASSEYGGQGCTF; cdr3_nt: TGTGCCAGCAGTGAATATGGAGGACAGGGGTGCACCTTC
j_call: TRBJ1-1; d_call: .; v_call: TRBV28; clone_size: .; cdr3_aa: CASRDQVWGEAFF; cdr3_nt: TGTGCCAGCAGGGACCAGGTATGGGGTGAAGCTTTCTTT
j_call: TRBJ2-7; d_call: .; v_call: TRBV30; clone_size: .; cdr3_aa: CAWGSYEQYF; cdr3_nt: TGTGCCTGGGGTAGCTACGAGCAGTACTTC
j_call: TRBJ2-7; d_call: .; v_call: TRBV6-4; clone_size: .; cdr3_aa: CASSEGPLSWQYF; cdr3_nt: TGTGCCAGCAGTGAAGGGCCGTTGAGTTGGCAGTACTTC
j_call: TRBJ1-1; d_call: .; v_call: TRBV19; clone_size: .; cdr3_aa: CASGQFEAFF; cdr3_nt: TGTGCCAGTGGACAGTTTGAAGCTTTCTTT
j_call: TRBJ1-2; d_call: TRBD1; v_call: TRBV4-3; clone_size: .; cdr3_aa: CASSQPWDRGMNGYTF; cdr3_nt: TGCGCCAGCAGCCAACCCTGGGACAGGGGGATGAATGGCTACACCTTC
j_call: TRBJ2-5; d_call: .; v_call: TRBV5-5; clone_size: .; cdr3_aa: CASSAKNSVEETQYF; cdr3_nt: TGTGCCAGCAGCGCCAAGAATTCCGTAGAAGAGACCCAGTACTTC
j_call: TRBJ1-4; d_call: .; v_call: TRBV19; clone_size: once; cdr3_aa: CASSARNEKLFF; cdr3_nt: TGTGCCAGTAGTGCCCGAAATGAAAAACTGTTTTTT
j_call: TRBJ2-7; d_call: TRBD2; v_call: TRBV4-3; clone_size: .; cdr3_aa: CASSQGTLGGTEQYF; cdr3_nt: TGCGCCAGCAGCCAAGGGACATTGGGAGGGACCGAGCAGTACTTC
j_call: TRBJ1-6; d_call: .; v_call: TRBV27; clone_size: .; cdr3_aa: CASSLRGGGNSPLHF; cdr3_nt: TGTGCCAGCAGTTTAAGGGGAGGGGGTAATTCACCCCTCCACTTT
j_call: TRBJ1-3; d_call: .; v_call: TRBV5-1; clone_size: .; cdr3_aa: CASSLRSTSEGGNTIYF; cdr3_nt: TGCGCCAGCAGCTTAAGATCGACTTCCGAAGGGGGAAACACCATATATTTT
j_call: TRBJ2-1; d_call: .; v_call: TRBV5-5; clone_size: .; cdr3_aa: CASSSTGRVNNEQFF; cdr3_nt: TGTGCCAGCAGCTCCACGGGTAGGGTTAACAATGAGCAGTTCTTC
j_call: TRBJ1-2; d_call: .; v_call: TRBV10-3; clone_size: .; cdr3_aa: CAISEGGRSNYGYTF; cdr3_nt: TGTGCCATCAGTGAAGGCGGCAGATCTAACTATGGCTACACCTTC
j_call: TRBJ2-7; d_call: TRBD1; v_call: TRBV7-9; clone_size: .; cdr3_aa: CASSLAGQGAHEQYF; cdr3_nt: TGTGCCAGCAGCTTAGCGGGACAGGGGGCCCACGAGCAGTACTTC
j_call: TRBJ2-5; d_call: TRBD1; v_call: TRBV19; clone_size: .; cdr3_aa: CASTVTGWSETQYF; cdr3_nt: TGTGCCAGTACCGTGACAGGGTGGAGTGAGACCCAGTACTTC
j_call: TRBJ2-7; d_call: .; v_call: TRBV20-1; clone_size: .; cdr3_aa: CSAIHSYEQYF; cdr3_nt: TGCAGTGCTATTCACTCCTACGAGCAGTACTTC
j_call: TRBJ1-4; d_call: .; v_call: TRBV28; clone_size: .; cdr3_aa: CASKTGTINEKLFF; cdr3_nt: TGTGCCAGCAAGACCGGGACCATAAATGAAAAACTGTTTTTT
j_call: TRBJ2-7; d_call: TRBD1; v_call: TRBV7-8; clone_size: .; cdr3_aa: CASSLAGQWYEQYF; cdr3_nt: TGTGCCAGCAGCTTAGCGGGACAGTGGTACGAGCAGTACTTC
j_call: TRBJ1-2; d_call: .; v_call: TRBV7-2; clone_size: once; cdr3_aa: CASSPGEGNYGYTF; cdr3_nt: TGTGCCAGCAGCCCAGGGGAGGGAAACTATGGCTACACCTTC
j_call: TRBJ2-3; d_call: .; v_call: TRBV9; clone_size: .; cdr3_aa: CASSGDHSTDTQYF; cdr3_nt: TGTGCCAGCAGCGGAGATCATAGCACAGATACGCAGTATTTT
j_call: TRBJ2-3; d_call: .; v_call: TRBV7-2; clone_size: .; cdr3_aa: CASGDTQYF; cdr3_nt: TGTGCCAGCGGCGATACGCAGTATTTT
j_call: TRBJ2-7; d_call: .; v_call: TRBV29-1; clone_size: once; cdr3_aa: CSGGSNTYEQYF; cdr3_nt: TGCAGCGGAGGTAGCAACACCTACGAGCAGTACTTC
j_call: TRBJ2-7; d_call: .; v_call: TRBV2; clone_size: .; cdr3_aa: CASRPLGVNSYEQYF; cdr3_nt: TGTGCCAGCAGACCCCTGGGGGTCAACTCCTACGAGCAGTACTTC
j_call: TRBJ2-7; d_call: .; v_call: TRBV28; clone_size: .; cdr3_aa: CASRGDDFYEQYF; cdr3_nt: TGTGCCAGTAGAGGGGACGACTTTTACGAGCAGTACTTC
j_call: TRBJ1-1; d_call: TRBD1; v_call: TRBV19; clone_size: .; cdr3_aa: CASSRPGQGTEAFF; cdr3_nt: TGTGCCAGTAGTAGGCCGGGACAGGGGACTGAAGCTTTCTTT
j_call: TRBJ1-1; d_call: .; v_call: TRBV4-2; clone_size: .; cdr3_aa: CASSQDGSGEAFF; cdr3_nt: TGTGCCAGCAGCCAAGATGGGTCAGGGGAAGCTTTCTTT
j_call: TRBJ1-1; d_call: .; v_call: TRBV4-1; clone_size: .; cdr3_aa: CASSQGTTEAFF; cdr3_nt: TGCGCCAGCAGCCAAGGGACGACTGAAGCTTTCTTT
j_call: TRBJ1-4; d_call: .; v_call: TRBV7-9; clone_size: .; cdr3_aa: CASSFNEKLFF; cdr3_nt: TGTGCCAGCAGCTTCAATGAAAAACTGTTTTTT
j_call: TRBJ2-5; d_call: .; v_call: TRBV7-2; clone_size: .; cdr3_aa: CASSLYADSRETQYF; cdr3_nt: TGTGCCAGCAGCTTATACGCGGACAGCCGAGAGACCCAGTACTTC
j_call: TRBJ2-4; d_call: .; v_call: TRBV19; clone_size: .; cdr3_aa: CASSNNAKNIQYF; cdr3_nt: TGTGCCAGTAGTAATAACGCCAAAAACATTCAGTACTTC
j_call: TRBJ2-7; d_call: TRBD2; v_call: TRBV19; clone_size: .; cdr3_aa: CASSISTGGPTYEQYF; cdr3_nt: TGTGCCAGTAGTATTTCGACGGGAGGGCCTACCTACGAGCAGTACTTC
j_call: TRBJ2-7; d_call: TRBD2; v_call: TRBV4-1; clone_size: .; cdr3_aa: CASSRELAGSGYEQYF; cdr3_nt: TGCGCCAGCAGCCGGGAACTAGCGGGATCAGGCTACGAGCAGTACTTC
j_call: TRBJ1-1; d_call: TRBD1; v_call: TRBV7-2; clone_size: .; cdr3_aa: CASSPSGTDTEAFF; cdr3_nt: TGTGCCAGCAGCCCTTCCGGGACAGACACTGAAGCTTTCTTT
j_call: TRBJ2-3; d_call: .; v_call: TRBV4-1; clone_size: .; cdr3_aa: CASSQDGTSPFDTQYF; cdr3_nt: TGCGCCAGCAGCCAAGATGGTACTAGTCCGTTCGATACGCAGTATTTT
j_call: TRBJ1-4; d_call: .; v_call: TRBV4-3; clone_size: .; cdr3_aa: CASSQGQGAEKLFF; cdr3_nt: TGCGCCAGCAGCCAAGGGCAGGGTGCTGAAAAACTGTTTTTT
j_call: TRBJ1-1; d_call: .; v_call: TRBV6-6; clone_size: .; cdr3_aa: CASSYSQGANTEAFF; cdr3_nt: TGTGCCAGCAGTTACTCCCAAGGGGCGAACACTGAAGCTTTCTTT
j_call: TRBJ2-7; d_call: TRBD2; v_call: TRBV5-6; clone_size: .; cdr3_aa: CASSPGTSGGYEQYF; cdr3_nt: TGTGCCAGCAGCCCGGGGACTAGCGGGGGCTACGAGCAGTACTTC
j_call: TRBJ1-1; d_call: TRBD1; v_call: TRBV7-6; clone_size: .; cdr3_aa: CASSHTGGTEAFF; cdr3_nt: TGTGCCAGCAGCCATACAGGGGGCACTGAAGCTTTCTTT
j_call: TRBJ2-6; d_call: TRBD1; v_call: TRBV11-2; clone_size: .; cdr3_aa: CASSPGQGHPSGANVLTF; cdr3_nt: TGTGCCAGCAGCCCGGGACAGGGCCATCCCTCTGGGGCCAACGTCCTGACTTTC
j_call: TRBJ2-2; d_call: .; v_call: TRBV5-1; clone_size: .; cdr3_aa: CASSLGEMGLNTGELFF; cdr3_nt: TGCGCCAGCAGCTTGGGTGAAATGGGCTTGAACACCGGGGAGCTGTTTTTT
j_call: TRBJ2-7; d_call: TRBD1; v_call: TRBV6-5; clone_size: .; cdr3_aa: CASRRTGTGDYEQYF; cdr3_nt: TGTGCCAGCAGGAGGACCGGGACAGGAGACTACGAGCAGTACTTC
j_call: TRBJ2-1; d_call: TRBD2; v_call: TRBV19; clone_size: .; cdr3_aa: CASMGGELYNEQFF; cdr3_nt: TGTGCCAGTATGGGGGGGGAGTTGTACAATGAGCAGTTCTTC
j_call: TRBJ1-1; d_call: TRBD1; v_call: TRBV11-1; clone_size: once; cdr3_aa: CASSPRDRDAEAFF; cdr3_nt: TGTGCCAGCAGCCCCCGGGACAGGGATGCTGAAGCTTTCTTT
j_call: TRBJ2-6; d_call: .; v_call: TRBV7-8; clone_size: .; cdr3_aa: CASSLTGISGANVLTF; cdr3_nt: TGTGCCAGCAGCTTAACAGGGATCTCTGGGGCCAACGTCCTGACTTTC
j_call: TRBJ2-3; d_call: .; v_call: TRBV28; clone_size: .; cdr3_aa: CASSLLGDGGDTQYF; cdr3_nt: TGTGCCAGCAGTTTATTGGGCGACGGGGGAGATACGCAGTATTTT
j_call: TRBJ2-3; d_call: TRBD2; v_call: TRBV19; clone_size: .; cdr3_aa: CASSKTSGRADTQYF; cdr3_nt: TGTGCCAGTAGCAAGACTAGCGGGAGAGCAGATACGCAGTATTTT
j_call: TRBJ2-1; d_call: .; v_call: TRBV11-2; clone_size: .; cdr3_aa: CASSLMGVQDNEQFF; cdr3_nt: TGTGCCAGCAGCTTAATGGGGGTTCAGGACAATGAGCAGTTCTTC
j_call: TRBJ2-1; d_call: TRBD1; v_call: TRBV30; clone_size: .; cdr3_aa: CAWSAGGFYEQFF; cdr3_nt: TGTGCCTGGAGTGCAGGGGGCTTCTATGAGCAGTTCTTC